Following are 5 T cell receptor beta chains from one sample sequenced in a study of T-cell reconstitution after alpha-beta-depleted transplantation in children. This sample's TCRbeta library carried unique molecular identifier barcodes. TCRdb reprocessed the PCR reads with MiXCR, giving one entry per CDR3 protein. The sample lists 100,000 or so distinct CDR3 sequences, 20% to 30% occurring once. This material consisted of PBMCs, taken before TCRalphabeta/CD19-depleted stem cell transplant. These receptors were collected from a boy aged 2-15 years with acute lymphoblastic leukemia, due to receive a stem cell transplant.

The V gene is TRBV6-2 or TRBV6-3, the J gene TRBJ2-7, with D unresolved. Per the germline V gene, CDR1 is MNHEY and CDR2 is SVGEGT. CDR3 length equals 12 residues. The germline V and J ends were trimmed by 7 bases and 6 bases, with 13 bases remaining between them. As DNA, the CDR3 is TGTGCCAGCAAAAGGGTACCTAGCGAGCAGTACTTC. Translation: CASKRVPSEQYF.

This clonotype has more than one count but fewer than ten. This chain connects TRBV7-2 to TRBJ2-1; 8 bases align to TRBD2. Looked up from germline, CDR1 is SGHTA and CDR2 is FQGNSA. V dropped 5 bases and J dropped 6; count of bases not matched to a gene: 9. CDR3 length: 15 amino acids. CDR3 DNA sequence: TGTGCCAGCAGCCGGAGCGGGAGTCCTGGCAATGAGCAGTTCTTC. It is translated as CASSRSGSPGNEQFF.

The chain is built from TRBV20-1 and TRBJ2-1, with 7 nucleotides matching TRBD2. Germline CDR1 reads DFQATT; CDR2 reads SNEGSKA (reference sequence). Trimming removed 0 bases from V and 6 bases from J; junction bases left unmatched: 5. The CDR3 totals 14 residues. CDR3: CSAREGASGNEQFF. In DNA form, the CDR3 reads TGCAGTGCTAGAGAAGGGGCTAGCGGCAATGAGCAGTTCTTC.

This clonotype was detected a few times. The rearrangement uses TRBV15 and TRBJ2-1, with D possibly being TRBD2 (6 bases). This CDR3 has 15 residues. Germline CDR1 reads LNHNV; CDR2 reads YYDKDF (reference sequence). V was pared by 8 bases and J by 6 bases, with 20 bases between. The CDR3: CATPPWRRGINEQFF. CDR3 sequence (DNA): TGTGCCACCCCGCCTTGGCGGAGGGGCATCAATGAGCAGTTCTTC. Using reference TRBV15 and TRBJ2-1 for the parts outside the CDR3, the full variable domain is DAMVIQNPRYQVTQFGKPVTLSCSQTLNHNVMYWYQQKSSQAPKLLFHYYDKDFNNEADTPDNFQSRRPNTSFCFLDIRSPGLGDTAMYLCATPPWRRGINEQFFGPGTRLTVL.

The chain combines TRBV11-3 with TRBJ2-1; the match to TRBD2 covers 7 bases. With 5 bases clipped from V and 6 bases from J, the junction kept 13 bases outside the gene matches. The CDR3 is 16 amino acids. CDR1 and CDR2 (germline): SGHNT, YENEEA. The CDR3 here is CASSKGPGTTSNEQFF. The CDR3 DNA reads TGTGCCAGCAGCAAAGGCCCCGGGACTACGAGCAATGAGCAGTTCTTC.